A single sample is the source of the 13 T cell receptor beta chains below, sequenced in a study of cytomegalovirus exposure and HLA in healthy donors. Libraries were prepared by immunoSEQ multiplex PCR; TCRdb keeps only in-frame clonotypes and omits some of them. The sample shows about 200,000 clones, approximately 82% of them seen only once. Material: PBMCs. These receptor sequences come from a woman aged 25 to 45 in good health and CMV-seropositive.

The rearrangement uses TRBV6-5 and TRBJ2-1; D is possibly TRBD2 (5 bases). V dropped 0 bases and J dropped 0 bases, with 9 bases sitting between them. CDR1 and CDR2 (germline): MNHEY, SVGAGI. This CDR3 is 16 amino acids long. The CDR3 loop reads CASSYSRASSYNEQFF. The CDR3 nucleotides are TGTGCCAGCAGTTACTCGCGGGCGAGCTCCTACAATGAGCAGTTCTTC.

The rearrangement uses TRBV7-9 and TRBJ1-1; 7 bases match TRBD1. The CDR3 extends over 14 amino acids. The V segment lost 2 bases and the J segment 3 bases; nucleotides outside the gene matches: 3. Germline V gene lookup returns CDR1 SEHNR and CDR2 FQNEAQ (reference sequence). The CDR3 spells CASSLRDRYTEAFF. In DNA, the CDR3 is TGTGCCAGCAGCTTAAGGGACAGATACACTGAAGCTTTCTTT.

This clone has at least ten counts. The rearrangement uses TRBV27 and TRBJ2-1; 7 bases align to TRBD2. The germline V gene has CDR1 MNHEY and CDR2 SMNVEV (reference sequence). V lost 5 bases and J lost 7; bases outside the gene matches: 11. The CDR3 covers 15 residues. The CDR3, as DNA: TGTGCCAGCAGTCCCCCTGGGGGAGGGTGGAATGAGCAGTTCTTC. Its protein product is CASSPPGGGWNEQFF.

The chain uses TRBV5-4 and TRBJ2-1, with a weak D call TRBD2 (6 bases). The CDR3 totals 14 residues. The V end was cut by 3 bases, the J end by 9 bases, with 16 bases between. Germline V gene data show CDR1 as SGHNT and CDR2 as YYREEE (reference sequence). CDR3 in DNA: TGTGCCAGCAGCTCCAGACTAGAGAGAGGTGAGCAGTTCTTC. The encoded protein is CASSSRLERGEQFF.

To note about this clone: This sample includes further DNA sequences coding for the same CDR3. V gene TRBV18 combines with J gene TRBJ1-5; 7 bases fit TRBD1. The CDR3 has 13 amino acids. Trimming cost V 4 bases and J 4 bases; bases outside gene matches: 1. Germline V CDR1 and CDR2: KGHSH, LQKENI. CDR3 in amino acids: CASSQQGNQPQHF. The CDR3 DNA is TGTGCCAGCTCACAACAGGGGAATCAGCCCCAGCATTTT.

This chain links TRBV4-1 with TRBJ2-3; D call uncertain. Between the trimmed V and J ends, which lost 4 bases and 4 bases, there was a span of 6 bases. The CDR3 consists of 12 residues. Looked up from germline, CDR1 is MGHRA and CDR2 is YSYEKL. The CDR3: CASSLYPDTQYF. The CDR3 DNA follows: TGCGCCAGCAGCCTCTACCCAGATACGCAGTATTTT.

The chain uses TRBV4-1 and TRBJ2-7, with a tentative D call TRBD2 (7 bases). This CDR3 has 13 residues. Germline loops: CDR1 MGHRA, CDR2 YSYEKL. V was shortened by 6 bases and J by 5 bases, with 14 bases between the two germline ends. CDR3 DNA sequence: TGCGCCAGCAGTGTCGGGGGGCCCAACGAGCAGTACTTC. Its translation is CASSVGGPNEQYF.

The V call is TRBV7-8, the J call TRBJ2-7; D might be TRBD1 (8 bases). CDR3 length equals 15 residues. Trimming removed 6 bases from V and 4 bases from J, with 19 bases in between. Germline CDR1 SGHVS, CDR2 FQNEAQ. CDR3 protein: CASRATGGDLYEQYF. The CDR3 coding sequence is TGTGCCAGCAGGGCAACAGGGGGGGACTTGTACGAGCAGTACTTC.

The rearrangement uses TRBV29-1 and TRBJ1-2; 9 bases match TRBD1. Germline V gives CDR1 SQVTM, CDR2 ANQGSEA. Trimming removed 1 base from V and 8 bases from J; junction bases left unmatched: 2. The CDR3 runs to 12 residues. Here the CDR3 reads CSVEGDRVGYTF. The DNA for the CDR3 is TGCAGCGTTGAAGGGGACAGGGTGGGCTACACCTTC.

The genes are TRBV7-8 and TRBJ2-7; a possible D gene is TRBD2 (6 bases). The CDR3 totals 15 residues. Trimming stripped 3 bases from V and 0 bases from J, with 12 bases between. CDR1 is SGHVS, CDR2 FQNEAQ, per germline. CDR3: CASSFPPGGSYEQYF. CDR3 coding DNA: TGTGCCAGCAGCTTCCCTCCCGGGGGCTCCTACGAGCAGTACTTC.

The CDR3 DNA reads TGTGCCACCAGCAGAGATGGGGCACCCTTAACTGAAGCTTTCTTT. Its translation: CATSRDGAPLTEAFF. The chain couples TRBV15 to TRBJ1-1, with D possibly being TRBD1 (5 bases). The CDR3 is 15 amino acids. Germline-derived CDR1 and CDR2 are LNHNV and YYDKDF (reference sequence). V was pared by 0 bases and J by 5 bases, with 13 bases between.

Here the CDR3 reads CASSVRQGIQETQYF. DNA for the CDR3: TGTGCCAGCAGCGTGAGACAGGGCATCCAAGAGACCCAGTACTTC. V usage is TRBV7-9 and J usage is TRBJ2-5; 7 bases match TRBD1. The trim removed 5 bases at V and 1 base at J, leaving 7 bases unmatched. Germline CDR1 reads SEHNR; CDR2 reads FQNEAQ (reference sequence). The CDR3 sequence is 15 residues long.

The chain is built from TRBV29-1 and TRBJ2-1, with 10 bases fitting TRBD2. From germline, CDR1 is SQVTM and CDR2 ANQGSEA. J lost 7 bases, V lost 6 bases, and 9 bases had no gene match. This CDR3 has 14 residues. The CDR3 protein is CSVIPSGRKNEQFF. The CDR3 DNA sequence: TGCAGCGTGATTCCTAGCGGGAGAAAGAATGAGCAGTTCTTC.